This T cell receptor (beta chain) was recorded in a study of blood T cell repertoires in COVID-19. Study at large: Samples representing acute and convalescent COVID-19 were sourced from the United States, Italy and Spain.

Trimming removed 8 bases from V and 2 bases from J, with 15 bases in between. Per germline, CDR1 LNHNV and CDR2 YYDKDF (reference sequence). CDR3 length: 15 amino acids. Original methodology: Reference gene primer amplification gave estimated nucleated cell counts. The repertoire was sequenced with immunoSEQ multiplex PCR; TCRdb's copy has only in-frame clones and lacks some. V and J calls and clone size are as listed in that table; D and trimming were resolved from the DNA. The sample holds nearly 200,000 clones; 84% are singletons and the top ten take roughly a fifth. The source is a human donor in a cohort sampled during active COVID-19. This chain joins TRBV15 and TRBJ1-4; D ambiguous. The sequencing sample was made of peripheral blood. CDR3 in DNA: TGTGCCACCTCAAATTCTCGAGTGACTAATGAAAAACTGTTTTTT. Translation: CATSNSRVTNEKLFF.